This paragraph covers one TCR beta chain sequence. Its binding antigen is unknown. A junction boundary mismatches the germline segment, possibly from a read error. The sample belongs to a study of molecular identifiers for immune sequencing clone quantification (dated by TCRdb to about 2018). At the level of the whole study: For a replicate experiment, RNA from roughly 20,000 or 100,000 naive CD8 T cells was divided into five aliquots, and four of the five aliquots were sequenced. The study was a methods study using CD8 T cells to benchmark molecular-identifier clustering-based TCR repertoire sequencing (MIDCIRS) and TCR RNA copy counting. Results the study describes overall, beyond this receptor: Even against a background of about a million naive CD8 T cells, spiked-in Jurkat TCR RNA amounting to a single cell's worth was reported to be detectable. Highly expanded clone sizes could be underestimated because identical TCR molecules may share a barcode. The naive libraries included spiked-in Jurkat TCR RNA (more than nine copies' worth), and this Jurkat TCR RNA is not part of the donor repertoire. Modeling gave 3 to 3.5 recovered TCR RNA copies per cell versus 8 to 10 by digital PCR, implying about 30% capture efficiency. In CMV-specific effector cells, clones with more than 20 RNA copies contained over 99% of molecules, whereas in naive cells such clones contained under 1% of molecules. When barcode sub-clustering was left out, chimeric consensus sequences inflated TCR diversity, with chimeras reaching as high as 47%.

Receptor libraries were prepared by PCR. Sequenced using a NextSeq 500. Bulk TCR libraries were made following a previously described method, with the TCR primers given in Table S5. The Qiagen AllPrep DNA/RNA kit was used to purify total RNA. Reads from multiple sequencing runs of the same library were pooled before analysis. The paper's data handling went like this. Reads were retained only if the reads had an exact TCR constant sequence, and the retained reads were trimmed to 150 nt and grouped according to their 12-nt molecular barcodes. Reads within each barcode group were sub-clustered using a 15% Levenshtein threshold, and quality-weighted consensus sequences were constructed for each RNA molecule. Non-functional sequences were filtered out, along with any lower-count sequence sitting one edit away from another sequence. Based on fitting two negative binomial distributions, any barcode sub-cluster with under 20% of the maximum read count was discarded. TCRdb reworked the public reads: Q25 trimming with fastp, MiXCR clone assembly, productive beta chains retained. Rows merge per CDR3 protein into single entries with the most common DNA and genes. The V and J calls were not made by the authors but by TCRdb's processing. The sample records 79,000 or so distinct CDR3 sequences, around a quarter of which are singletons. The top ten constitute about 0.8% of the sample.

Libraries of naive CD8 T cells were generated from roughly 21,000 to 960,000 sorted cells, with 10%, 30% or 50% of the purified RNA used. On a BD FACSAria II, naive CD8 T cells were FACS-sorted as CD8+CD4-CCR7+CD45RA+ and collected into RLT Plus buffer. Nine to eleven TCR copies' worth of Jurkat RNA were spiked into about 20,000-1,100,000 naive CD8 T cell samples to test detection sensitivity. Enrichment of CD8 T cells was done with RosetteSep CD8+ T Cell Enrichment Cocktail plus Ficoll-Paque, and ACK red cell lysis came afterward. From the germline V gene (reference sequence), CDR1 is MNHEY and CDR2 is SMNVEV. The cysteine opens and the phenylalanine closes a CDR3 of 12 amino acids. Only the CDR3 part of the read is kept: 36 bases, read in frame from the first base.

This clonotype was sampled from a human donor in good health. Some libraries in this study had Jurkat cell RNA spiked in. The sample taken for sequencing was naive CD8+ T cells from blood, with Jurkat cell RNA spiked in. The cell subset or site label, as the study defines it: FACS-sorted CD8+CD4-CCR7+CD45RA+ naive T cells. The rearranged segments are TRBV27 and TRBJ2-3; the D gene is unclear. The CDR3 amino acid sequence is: CASRDYPDTPYF. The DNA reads TGTGCCAGCAGGGATTACCCAGATACGCCGTATTTT.